The subject of this entry is one T cell receptor (beta chain). What it binds is unknown. These data originate in a study of early T cells in non-severe SARS-CoV-2 infection. Background on the study: The authors sequenced bulk RNA from unsorted whole blood, leaving chains unpaired. Study-wide points: Database matching using VDJdb favored anti-spike CD8 responses, with private and CD4 specificities left missing.

The germline V and J ends were trimmed by 5 bases and 10 bases, with 11 bases remaining between them. The CDR3 is 11 residues long. The germline V gene encodes CDR1 SEHNR and CDR2 FQNEAQ (reference sequence). Researchers attached unique molecular identifiers to individual cDNA molecules. TCRdb independently ran MiXCR on the 5' RACE reads; one entry per CDR3 protein. The sample holds roughly 83,000 distinct CDR3 sequences, 8% to 13% seen once. This chain uses TRBV7-9 with TRBJ1-1; possibly TRBD1 for D (5 bases). The sample consisted of whole blood, taken at baseline. This TCR was recovered from an adult who was a healthcare worker with PCR-confirmed SARS-CoV-2 infection or an uninfected control (not recorded which). CDR3: CASSQGRGAFF. In DNA, the CDR3 is TGTGCCAGCAGCCAGGGAAGGGGAGCTTTCTTT.